These 32 T cell receptor beta chains originate from one sample sequenced in a study of T cell responses to AZD1222 COVID-19 vaccine. Clones were sequenced by immunoSEQ multiplex PCR, and TCRdb holds only the in-frame ones, with some missing. The table lists more than 110,000 clones, 80% to 95% of them singletons, with 5% in the top ten. The sequenced sample was peripheral blood, obtained on day 0 of AZD1222 vaccination. The origin of the receptors is an adult in good health.

V usage is TRBV6-6 and J usage is TRBJ1-5, with 7 bases identical to TRBD1. Germline CDR1 is MNHNY and CDR2 is SVGAGI (reference sequence). Trimming cost V 6 bases and J 0 bases; bases outside gene matches: 5. This CDR3 is built from 15 residues. In DNA, the CDR3 is TGTGCCAGCAGCTCCAGGGGGGTTAGCAATCAGCCCCAGCATTTT. This translates into CASSSRGVSNQPQHF.

V is TRBV2 and J is TRBJ1-5, with D uncertain. Per the germline V gene, CDR1 is SNHLY and CDR2 is FYNNEI. Between the trimmed V and J ends, which lost 5 bases and 2 bases, there was a span of 10 bases. There are 14 residues in the CDR3. The CDR3 is CASSLHPGNQPQHF. As DNA, the CDR3 is TGTGCCAGCAGTTTACACCCGGGCAATCAGCCCCAGCATTTT.

This clone is a singleton in its sample. The chain couples TRBV12-5 to TRBJ2-1, with D tentatively TRBD1 or TRBD2 (6 bases each). The CDR3 length is 15 residues. Germline CDR1 is LGHNT and CDR2 is FRNRAP. The V gene lost 1 base and the J gene lost 7 bases, with 14 bases spanning the gap. The CDR3 nucleotides read TGTGCTAGTGGTTTGGAACTAGGGGGACTGAATGAGCAGTTCTTC. Its translation is CASGLELGGLNEQFF. The full variable domain, its missing parts supplied by reference TRBV12-5 and TRBJ2-1, is DARVTQTPRHKVTEMGQEVTMRCQPILGHNTVFWYRQTMMQGLELLAYFRNRAPLDDSGMPKDRFSAEMPDATLATLKIQPSEPRDSAVYFCASGLELGGLNEQFFGPGTRLTVL.

The rearrangement uses TRBV28 and TRBJ1-1; D might be TRBD1 (5 bases). Germline lookup yields CDR1 MDHEN and CDR2 SYDVKM. V was clipped by 4 bases and J by 6 bases, with 15 bases between them. The CDR3 is 14 residues long. The chain's CDR3 is CASSSPPRGPEAFF. The CDR3 DNA reads as TGTGCCAGCAGTTCACCCCCTAGGGGCCCTGAAGCTTTCTTT. Filled out from reference TRBV28 and TRBJ1-1, the complete variable domain reads DVKVTQSSRYLVKRTGEKVFLECVQDMDHENMFWYRQDPGLGLRLIYFSYDVKMKEKGDIPEGYSVSREKKERFSLILESASTNQTSMYLCASSSPPRGPEAFFGQGTRLTVV.

V and J are TRBV24-1 and TRBJ2-1; D possibly corresponds to TRBD1 (6 bases). Germline CDR1 and CDR2: KGHDR and SFDVKD. The CDR3 sequence is 17 residues long. The V and J ends lost 2 bases and 8 bases respectively, with 21 bases between them. CDR3 sequence: CATSDSSRQATGDEQFF. The CDR3 region has the DNA TGTGCCACCAGTGATTCCTCGAGACAGGCTACCGGGGATGAGCAGTTCTTC.

This clone was recorded only once. One end of the junction varies from germline; a read error may be responsible. The chain combines TRBV10-3 with TRBJ2-7; TRBD1 agrees at 9 bases. Germline V lookup: CDR1 ENHRY, CDR2 SYGVKD. The CDR3 loop spans 13 amino acids. The CDR3 DNA is TGTGCAATCAAGGACAGGGGAATCTACGAGCAGTACTTC. As protein: CAIKDRGIYEQYF.

For this clone: The same CDR3 arises from other DNA sequences in this sample as well. The rearrangement links TRBV7-8 to TRBJ1-6; 7 positions match TRBD1. The germline CDR1 and CDR2 sequences are SGHVS and FQNEAQ. CDR3 length: 14 amino acids. With V trimmed by 4 bases and J by 4 bases, 1 base remained unmatched. The CDR3 DNA reads TGTGCCAGCAGCTGGGACAGATATAATTCACCCCTCCACTTT. Residues: CASSWDRYNSPLHF.

This rearrangement joins TRBV18 to TRBJ1-1, with D maybe TRBD1 (6 bases). CDR3 length: 16 residues. The ends were cut back, 0 bases at V and 5 bases at J, with 16 bases in the middle. The germline V gene has CDR1 KGHSH and CDR2 LQKENI. Here the CDR3 reads CASSPPRGTFGTEAFF. DNA of the CDR3: TGTGCCAGCTCACCACCGAGGGGGACTTTCGGGACTGAAGCTTTCTTT.

V and J are TRBV11-2 and TRBJ2-5, with a weak D call TRBD1 (5 bases). Trimming removed 1 base from V and 1 base from J, with 13 bases in between. The CDR3 runs to 16 residues. Germline V gene lookup returns CDR1 SGHAT and CDR2 FQNNGV. The CDR3 here is CASSLGGRLIQETQYF. CDR3 nucleotide sequence: TGTGCCAGCAGCTTAGGGGGCAGGTTAATCCAAGAGACCCAGTACTTC.

This sequence joins TRBV9 and TRBJ1-1, with D possibly matching TRBD1 (5 bases). V was pared by 0 bases and J by 1 base, with 7 bases between. The CDR3 loop spans 14 amino acids. Per the germline V gene, CDR1 is SGDLS and CDR2 is YYNGEE. The chain's CDR3 is CASSVDRRNTEAFF. The CDR3 DNA reads as TGTGCCAGCAGCGTAGACAGGCGGAACACTGAAGCTTTCTTT.

V and J are TRBV7-2 and TRBJ2-5; TRBD2 is a possible D gene (5 bases). In germline, CDR1 is SGHTA, CDR2 FQGNSA. There are 15 residues in the CDR3. Between the trimmed V and J ends, which lost 3 bases and 0 bases, there was a span of 11 bases. The CDR3 DNA reads TGTGCCAGCAGCTTCTCCGGGGAGTACCAAGAGACCCAGTACTTC. This gives the protein CASSFSGEYQETQYF.

V is TRBV5-1 and J is TRBJ1-4; the D is unclear. This CDR3 region has 13 residues. Germline V gene lookup returns CDR1 SGHRS and CDR2 YFSETQ. Trimming removed 2 bases from V and 6 bases from J, with 8 bases in between. Written as DNA, the CDR3 is TGCGCCAGCAGCTTACACACGGATGAAAAACTGTTTTTT. Its translation is CASSLHTDEKLFF.

This chain connects TRBV7-2 to TRBJ1-3, with a weak D call TRBD1 (5 bases). This CDR3 spans 13 amino acids. With 1 base removed from V and 4 bases from J, the gap between germline ends came to 5 bases. Germline V lookup: CDR1 SGHTA, CDR2 FQGNSA. CDR3 residues: CASSLGGGNTIYF. The CDR3 DNA follows: TGTGCCAGCAGCTTAGGGGGGGGAAACACCATATATTTT.

The chain recombines TRBV7-2 with TRBJ2-2, with no clear D. The CDR3 has 15 residues. Between the trimmed V and J ends, which lost 1 base and 8 bases, there was a span of 14 bases. CDR1 and CDR2 from the germline V gene are SGHTA and FQGNSA. This CDR3 reads CASSLVLPAVGELFF. The CDR3 coding sequence is TGTGCCAGCAGCTTAGTTCTCCCAGCAGTTGGGGAGCTGTTTTTT.

V is TRBV7-9 and J is TRBJ1-6; D is unresolved. The CDR3 has 14 amino acids. The germline gives CDR1 SEHNR, CDR2 FQNEAQ (reference sequence). With 2 bases removed from V and 6 bases from J, the gap between germline ends came to 8 bases. CDR3 loop: CASSLPHPNSPLHF. CDR3 DNA: TGTGCCAGCAGCTTACCACACCCTAATTCACCCCTCCACTTT.

Details on this clone: An end of the junction does not agree with germline; a read error may underlie this. The rearrangement links TRBV7-7 to TRBJ2-1, with D tentatively TRBD1 or TRBD2 (6 bases each). The germline CDR1 and CDR2 sequences are SSHAT and FNYEAQ (reference sequence). This CDR3 has 16 amino acids. CDR3 nucleotide sequence: TGTGCTAGCAGCTTGGGACCGGGGGCTTTTGGCAATGAGCAGTTCTTC. Translated: CASSLGPGAFGNEQFF.

V is TRBV28 and J is TRBJ2-2; 10 bases agree with TRBD1. Trimming removed 4 bases from V and 1 base from J; junction bases left unmatched: 12. The germline gives CDR1 MDHEN, CDR2 SYDVKM. This CDR3 has 19 amino acids. DNA of the CDR3: TGTGCCAGCAGTTCCCCCCTGATGACAGGGGGCGAGAACACCGGGGAGCTGTTTTTT. It yields the protein CASSSPLMTGGENTGELFF.

The sample holds one count of this clone. V usage is TRBV4-1 and J usage is TRBJ2-1; a weak D match, TRBD1 (5 bases). Germline CDR1 is MGHRA and CDR2 is YSYEKL. The CDR3 length is 13 residues. V lost 6 bases to trimming and J lost 5 bases, with 11 bases between them. The CDR3 DNA follows: TGCGCCAGCAGGCTTGTAGGGGACAATGAGCAGTTCTTC. This sequence encodes CASRLVGDNEQFF.

The chain carries TRBV6-5 and TRBJ1-1; TRBD1 matches at 9 bases. J was trimmed by 7 bases and V by 3 bases; bases with no gene match: 9. CDR3 size: 15 residues. Germline CDR1 is MNHEY and CDR2 is SVGAGI. Written as DNA, the CDR3 is TGTGCCAGCAGTTATCTGACAGGGGGTTTTGATGAAGCTTTCTTT. Encoded protein: CASSYLTGGFDEAFF.

CDR3 amino acids: CASSQDHLIRPQHF. The CDR3 nucleotides read TGCGCCAGCAGCCAAGATCACTTAATCCGGCCCCAGCATTTT. The rearrangement uses TRBV4-1 and TRBJ1-5, with D unclear. Trimming removed 0 bases from V and 9 bases from J, with 12 bases in between. CDR3 length equals 14 residues. The germline CDR1 and CDR2 sequences are MGHRA and YSYEKL.

This clone showed up just a few times. V usage is TRBV5-4 and J usage is TRBJ2-3, with D tentatively TRBD2 (5 bases). Trimming took 0 bases from V and 1 from J, leaving 21 bases between them. This CDR3 spans 19 amino acids. Germline V lookup: CDR1 SGHNT, CDR2 YYREEE (reference sequence). This chain's CDR3 is CASSLAREFVSMGTDTQYF. DNA of the CDR3: TGTGCCAGCAGCTTGGCACGGGAATTTGTTTCGATGGGCACAGATACGCAGTATTTT. Full variable domain (missing parts from reference TRBV5-4 and TRBJ2-3): ETGVTQSPTHLIKTRGQQVTLRCSSQSGHNTVSWYQQALGQGPQFIFQYYREEENGRGNFPPRFSGLQFPNYSSELNVNALELDDSALYLCASSLAREFVSMGTDTQYFGPGTRLTVL.

The chain couples TRBV6-5 to TRBJ1-1, with D tentatively TRBD1 (5 bases). The CDR3 spans 12 residues. V was cut by 7 bases and J by 5 bases, with 11 bases left in between. Germline V gene lookup returns CDR1 MNHEY and CDR2 SVGAGI. The CDR3, as DNA: TGTGCCAGCATTGTTAAGGGGACTGAAGCTTTCTTT. It specifies CASIVKGTEAFF.

This clone has just one count. The gene calls are TRBV24-1 and TRBJ2-5; D is ambiguous. With 3 bases removed from V and 4 bases from J, the gap between germline ends came to 14 bases. Germline CDR1 and CDR2: KGHDR and SFDVKD. This CDR3 has 15 residues. CDR3 region: CATSDILGSLETQYF. The DNA for the CDR3 is TGTGCCACCAGTGATATCCTGGGCAGCCTAGAGACCCAGTACTTC.

V is TRBV19 and J is TRBJ1-3, with D perhaps matching TRBD1 (6 bases). CDR3 length equals 16 residues. Trimming pared 7 bases from V and 0 bases from J, leaving 16 bases between. The germline CDR1 and CDR2 sequences are LNHDA and SQIVND (reference sequence). CDR3 amino acids: CASTPLGQSSGNTIYF. In nucleotides, the CDR3 is TGTGCCAGTACCCCCCTCGGACAGAGCTCTGGAAACACCATATATTTT.

This chain joins TRBV21-1 and TRBJ2-2; the D call in the table, TRBD1, was not verified against the DNA. TRBV21-1 is a documented pseudogene. The length of the CDR3 is 16 residues. CDR3 sequence: CASSKSSRVDTGELFF. CDR3 sequence (DNA): TGTGCCAGCAGCAAATCGAGCAGGGTGGACACCGGGGAGCTGTTTTTT.

The genes are TRBV28 and TRBJ1-2; D unclear. This CDR3 is 14 amino acids long. V was pared by 6 bases and J by 7 bases, with 18 bases between. Germline V gene sequence: CDR1 MDHEN, CDR2 SYDVKM. CDR3 region: CASSFLVGVSGYTF. Written as DNA, the CDR3 is TGTGCCAGCAGCTTCCTGGTAGGCGTCTCTGGCTACACCTTC.

The V call is TRBV6-1, the J call TRBJ2-7; D remains unclear. The CDR3 is 15 residues long. The germline V gene encodes CDR1 MNHNS and CDR2 SASEGT. V was clipped by 3 bases and J by 0 bases, with 12 bases between them. In DNA form, the CDR3 reads TGTGCCAGCAGTGATATTGTGTTAAGCTCCTACGAGCAGTACTTC. Amino acids: CASSDIVLSSYEQYF.

The V and J genes are TRBV5-1 and TRBJ1-4, with 8 bases aligning to TRBD1. The junction had 3 bases not matched to a gene; V was cut back by 4 bases and J by 1 base. Germline values: CDR1 SGHRS, CDR2 YFSETQ. CDR3 length: 15 amino acids. The chain's CDR3 is CASSPGQGTNEKLFF. In DNA form, the CDR3 reads TGCGCCAGCAGCCCTGGACAGGGAACTAATGAAAAACTGTTTTTT.

The chain employs TRBV7-9 and TRBJ2-7; D ambiguous. Between the trimmed V and J ends, which lost 5 bases and 4 bases, there was a span of 9 bases. The CDR3 length is 12 residues. The germline V gene has CDR1 SEHNR and CDR2 FQNEAQ (reference sequence). The CDR3 protein is CASSPSRYEQYF. In nucleotides, the CDR3 is TGTGCCAGCAGCCCCAGCAGATACGAGCAGTACTTC.

The sample holds one count of this clone. The rearrangement uses TRBV11-2 and TRBJ2-1; D not certain. Germline lookup yields CDR1 SGHAT and CDR2 FQNNGV. The CDR3 sequence is 11 residues long. V was pared by 1 base and J by 9 bases, with 4 bases between. For the CDR3, the DNA is TGTGCCAGCAGCTTAGGGGGTGAGCAGTTCTTC. Its protein is CASSLGGEQFF.

The rearrangement joins TRBV3-1 (or the pseudogene TRBV3-2) to TRBJ2-2; TRBD2 matches 13 bases. The CDR3 contains 16 residues. Germline CDR1 and CDR2: LGHDT and YNNKEL (reference sequence). The V gene end was trimmed by 4 bases and the J gene end by 3 bases; junction bases not matched to a gene: 2. The CDR3 bases are TGTGCCAGCAGCCGGACTAGCGGGAGCTACACCGGGGAGCTGTTTTTT. As protein: CASSRTSGSYTGELFF.

The chain joins TRBV9 to TRBJ2-1; 11 bases are a match to TRBD1. Germline-derived CDR1 and CDR2 are SGDLS and YYNGEE. The CDR3 loop spans 16 amino acids. V lost 0 bases to trimming and J lost 3 bases; unmatched junction nucleotides: 2. In nucleotides, the CDR3 is TGTGCCAGCAGCGTAGTGGGACAGGGGGTCTACAATGAGCAGTTCTTC. This gives the protein CASSVVGQGVYNEQFF.